The 14 T cell receptor beta chains below come from one sample, sequenced in a study of blood T cells in healthy people across ages. It was with a sample-barcoded 5' primer and a J-beta primer mix that a second PCR of about 6 to 12 cycles was run. TCRdb passed the 5' RACE reads through MiXCR, listing each CDR3 protein once. The top ten clones hold approximately 7% of a sample with over a million distinct CDR3 sequences, around 59% of them seen once. The sample was blood. These receptors were collected from a man between 18 and 35 years old in good health.

The chain employs TRBV12-3 or TRBV12-4 and TRBJ2-3; 9 nucleotides agree with TRBD2. Losses at the gene ends were 2 bases for V and 6 bases for J; bases not matched to a gene: 6. The CDR3 has 15 amino acids. CDR3 in amino acids: CASSLRGRAIDTQYF. For the CDR3, the DNA is TGTGCCAGCAGTTTACGCGGGAGGGCCATTGATACGCAGTATTTT.

A few counts support this clonotype. This chain uses TRBV4-2 with TRBJ2-5; 9 nucleotides line up with TRBD2. The CDR3 contains 15 residues. Germline V lookup: CDR1 LGHNA, CDR2 YNFKEQ. V lost 0 bases, J lost 2 bases, and 1 base stayed unmatched. CDR3 region: CASSQEAGGQETQYF. CDR3 DNA sequence: TGTGCCAGCAGCCAAGAGGCGGGAGGGCAAGAGACCCAGTACTTC.

The rearrangement links TRBV7-9 to TRBJ1-1; D remains ambiguous. The CDR3 has 14 residues. With 1 base removed from V and 4 bases from J, the gap between germline ends came to 10 bases. CDR1 is SEHNR, CDR2 FQNEAQ, per germline (reference sequence). CDR3 region: CASSLGASSTEAFF. CDR3 coding DNA: TGTGCCAGCAGCTTAGGGGCCTCGAGCACTGAAGCTTTCTTT.

The chain has TRBV15 and TRBJ2-2, with TRBD2 as a possible D gene (5 bases). Deletions cut 0 bases from V and 4 bases from J, with 12 bases between. This CDR3 is built from 16 residues. The germline CDR1 and CDR2 sequences are LNHNV and YYDKDF (reference sequence). CDR3: CATSRDKGRGTGELFF. The CDR3 DNA reads as TGTGCCACCAGCAGAGATAAGGGCCGGGGCACCGGGGAGCTGTTTTTT.

In DNA form, the CDR3 reads TGCAGTGCTAGAGATATCAGGGGAGGGGGGGAAGAGACCCAGTACTTC. This translates into CSARDIRGGGEETQYF. The chain joins TRBV20-1 to TRBJ2-7, with D perhaps matching TRBD2 (7 bases). The J call may be mistaken, given a closer DNA end match to TRBJ2-5. Germline V gene lookup returns CDR1 DFQATT and CDR2 SNEGSKA (reference sequence). The CDR3 has 16 amino acids.

This clonotype was found once. This chain joins TRBV7-9 and TRBJ1-4, with D hard to call. Germline CDR1 reads SEHNR; CDR2 reads FQNEAQ (reference sequence). Between the trimmed V and J ends, which lost 5 bases and 2 bases, there was a span of 12 bases. There are 15 residues in the CDR3. CDR3 in amino acids: CASSPALSTNEKLFF. CDR3 coding DNA: TGTGCCAGCAGCCCAGCACTATCCACTAATGAAAAACTGTTTTTT.

This chain links TRBV11-2 with TRBJ2-2, with D possibly TRBD2 on 6 matching bases. The CDR3 extends over 16 amino acids. V lost 7 bases to trimming and J lost 4 bases, with 19 bases between them. CDR1 and CDR2 from the germline V gene are SGHAT and FQNNGV. The CDR3 sequence: CASTTGRGRGTGELFF. The CDR3 DNA follows: TGTGCCAGCACCACCGGGCGGGGCCGAGGCACCGGGGAGCTGTTTTTT.

This clonotype was seen only a few times. The CDR3 region is CASRLVGGRYEDTQYF. The CDR3 DNA is TGTGCCAGCAGACTCGTCGGGGGGAGATATGAAGATACGCAGTATTTT. The chain joins TRBV4-2 to TRBJ2-3; 7 positions match TRBD2. The CDR3 extends over 16 amino acids. The trim removed 6 bases at V and 5 bases at J, leaving 14 bases unmatched. Germline V gene lookup returns CDR1 LGHNA and CDR2 YNFKEQ.

V usage is TRBV4-1 and J usage is TRBJ2-1, with D maybe TRBD2 (6 bases). With the DNA end fitting TRBJ2-7 better, the J assignment may be wrong. Looked up from germline, CDR1 is MGHRA and CDR2 is YSYEKL. The CDR3 length is 14 residues. The CDR3 DNA follows: TGCGCCAGCAGCAAGGAGGCCAGGAGGGACGAGCAGTACTTC. Protein: CASSKEARRDEQYF.

The rearrangement links TRBV7-2 to TRBJ2-5, with 9 bases lining up with TRBD2. This CDR3 comprises 14 residues. CDR1 is SGHTA, CDR2 FQGNSA, per germline. V lost 3 bases and J lost 11; bases outside the gene matches: 10. CDR3 region: CASSLTSGTWEQYF. CDR3 nucleotides: TGTGCCAGCAGCTTGACTAGCGGCACCTGGGAGCAGTACTTC.

V and J are TRBV5-1 and TRBJ2-7; 7 bases align to TRBD1. V lost 4 bases to trimming and J lost 2 bases; unmatched junction nucleotides: 9. Germline CDR1 reads SGHRS; CDR2 reads YFSETQ. The CDR3 is made up of 15 amino acids. CDR3: CASSPKQGIPYEQYF. The CDR3 DNA reads as TGCGCCAGCAGCCCGAAACAGGGGATCCCCTACGAGCAGTACTTC.

This clonotype was seen only a few times. V gene TRBV20-1 combines with J gene TRBJ2-6; D is ambiguous. Trimming left V 6 bases short and J 1 base short, with 13 bases between. This CDR3 is 15 amino acids long. CDR1 and CDR2 from the germline V gene are DFQATT and SNEGSKA (reference sequence). CDR3 amino acids: CSAQPFTSGANVLTF. The CDR3 region has the DNA TGCAGTGCGCAACCTTTTACATCTGGGGCCAACGTCCTGACTTTC.

This chain joins TRBV5-6 and TRBJ1-5; D might be TRBD1 (5 bases). Germline CDR1 is SGHDT and CDR2 is YYEEEE. The CDR3 covers 14 residues. The V and J ends lost 0 bases and 7 bases respectively, with 11 bases between them. The CDR3 coding sequence is TGTGCCAGCAGCTTGGATCAGGGCGGACAGCCCCAGCATTTT. Amino acids: CASSLDQGGQPQHF.

V is TRBV27 and J is TRBJ2-7, with 9 bases matching TRBD2. Unmatched junction bases numbered 4, after V lost 6 bases and J lost 1 base. CDR1 is MNHEY and CDR2 is SMNVEV in the germline V gene (reference sequence). The length of the CDR3 is 14 residues. CDR3 protein: CASSASGVSYEQYF. The CDR3 DNA reads TGTGCCAGCAGCGCTAGCGGGGTGTCCTACGAGCAGTACTTC.